This passage covers 26 T cell receptor beta chains from one sample sequenced in a study of cytomegalovirus exposure and HLA in healthy donors. PCR employed 60 Vbeta and 13 Jbeta primers. Assay: immunoSEQ multiplex PCR; the TCRdb copy retains only in-frame clones and omits some. In the table there are 200,000 to 250,000 clones, roughly four fifths of which are singletons. Sequenced material: PBMCs. The origin of the receptors is a girl aged 5-17 years in good health and CMV-seronegative.

The CDR3 here is CASSLWVQSYNEQFF. For the CDR3, the DNA is TGTGCCAGCAGTTTATGGGTACAGTCCTACAATGAGCAGTTCTTC. The chain couples TRBV28 to TRBJ2-1; D remains ambiguous. Per the germline V gene, CDR1 is MDHEN and CDR2 is SYDVKM. V shed 0 bases and J shed 1 base, with 7 bases lying between them. CDR3 length: 15 residues.

The chain has TRBV28 and TRBJ1-1; D is ambiguous. Germline V gives CDR1 MDHEN, CDR2 SYDVKM. V lost 6 bases and J lost 2, with 7 bases in between. There are 12 residues in the CDR3. CDR3 loop: CASREGNTEAFF. CDR3 bases: TGTGCCAGCAGGGAGGGTAACACTGAAGCTTTCTTT.

The chain carries TRBV7-2 and TRBJ1-1; 10 nucleotides line up with TRBD1. The length of the CDR3 is 16 residues. CDR1 and CDR2 from the germline V gene are SGHTA and FQGNSA. Germline trimming cut 5 bases from V and 4 bases from J; bases unmatched to any gene: 10. The CDR3 region is CASSRETGGVPTEAFF. The CDR3 DNA reads TGTGCCAGCAGCCGCGAGACAGGGGGCGTCCCCACTGAAGCTTTCTTT.

The V call is TRBV6-5, the J call TRBJ2-7, with 11 bases matching TRBD1. CDR1 MNHEY and CDR2 SVGAGI come from the germline V gene. The CDR3 is 16 residues long. The V segment lost 0 bases and the J segment 6 bases; nucleotides outside the gene matches: 7. The CDR3 nucleotides read TGTGCCAGCAGTTACTCTCGGACAGGGGGCTCAGGCGAGCAGTACTTC. Protein sequence: CASSYSRTGGSGEQYF.

This clone was recorded once. The CDR3 region is CASSFGPGETQYF. The CDR3 coding sequence is TGTGCCAGCAGTTTTGGTCCCGGAGAGACCCAGTACTTC. V and J are TRBV27 and TRBJ2-5, with D hard to call. Germline assignment: CDR1 MNHEY and CDR2 SMNVEV (reference sequence). This CDR3 contains 13 residues. Trimming took off 3 bases at V and 4 bases at J, with 9 bases between the two ends.

The chain has TRBV2 and TRBJ2-1; TRBD1 aligns across 9 bases. CDR3 length: 13 amino acids. V lost 7 bases and J lost 8; bases outside the gene matches: 6. CDR1 SNHLY and CDR2 FYNNEI come from the germline V gene. CDR3 nucleotide sequence: TGTGCCAGCAATGGGGACAGGGAGTATGAGCAGTTCTTC. Residues: CASNGDREYEQFF.

The CDR3 DNA reads as TGTGCCATCAGTGGGGACAGGGAGGACTATGGCTACACCTTC. The encoded protein is CAISGDREDYGYTF. The V gene is TRBV10-3, the J gene TRBJ1-2; 9 bases fit TRBD1. Trimming took 4 bases from V and 3 from J; bases not matched to a gene: 3. This CDR3 comprises 14 residues. Per germline, CDR1 ENHRY and CDR2 SYGVKD.

The chain joins TRBV9 to TRBJ1-2, with 8 nucleotides matching TRBD1. The CDR3 contains 14 residues. Trimming cost V 2 bases and J 5 bases; bases outside gene matches: 5. The germline CDR1 and CDR2 sequences are SGDLS and YYNGEE. The CDR3 region is CASSVGDRGYGYTF. The CDR3 DNA is TGTGCCAGCAGCGTTGGAGACAGGGGATATGGCTACACCTTC. Based on the CDR3 plus reference TRBV9 and TRBJ1-2, the full variable domain is DSGVTQTPKHLITATGQRVTLRCSPRSGDLSVYWYQQSLDQGLQFLIQYYNGEERAKGNILERFSAQQFPDLHSELNLSSLELGDSALYFCASSVGDRGYGYTFGSGTRLTVV.

This clone was seen a handful of times. CDR3 coding DNA: TGTGCCAGTAGTATAGCCCCGAAGGGAGTTAGCAATCAGCCCCAGCATTTT. Translating it yields CASSIAPKGVSNQPQHF. This chain joins TRBV19 and TRBJ1-5; no reliable D call. Germline CDR1 reads LNHDA; CDR2 reads SQIVND (reference sequence). Deletions cut 1 base from V and 0 bases from J, with 13 bases between. The CDR3 extends over 17 amino acids. Drawing the rest from reference TRBV19 and TRBJ1-5, the complete variable domain is DGGITQSPKYLFRKEGQNVTLSCEQNLNHDAMYWYRQDPGQGLRLIYYSQIVNDFQKGDIAEGYSVSREKKESFPLTVTSAQKNPTAFYLCASSIAPKGVSNQPQHFGDGTRLSIL.

The chain employs TRBV5-1 and TRBJ1-1; 7 bases align to TRBD1. CDR3 size: 16 residues. V trimming: 3 bases; J trimming: 0 bases; junction bases outside the gene matches: 8. CDR1 and CDR2 (germline): SGHRS, YFSETQ. The CDR3 here is CASSWKPTGMNTEAFF. CDR3 DNA: TGCGCCAGCAGCTGGAAACCGACAGGGATGAACACTGAAGCTTTCTTT.

The V and J genes are TRBV28 and TRBJ1-1; D gene ambiguous. The CDR3 runs to 15 residues. V was pared by 5 bases and J by 0 bases, with 13 bases between. Germline values: CDR1 MDHEN, CDR2 SYDVKM. The CDR3 reads CASSGGLIMNTEAFF. The CDR3 region has the DNA TGTGCCAGCAGTGGAGGACTGATCATGAACACTGAAGCTTTCTTT.

The chain carries TRBV7-2 and TRBJ1-1; D is undetermined. CDR1 and CDR2 (germline): SGHTA, FQGNSA. The CDR3 extends over 16 amino acids. The germline V and J ends were trimmed by 1 base and 0 bases, with 12 bases remaining between them. Here the CDR3 DNA reads TGTGCCAGCAGCTTAGAACCGGTACCCATGAACACTGAAGCTTTCTTT. Encoded protein: CASSLEPVPMNTEAFF.

CDR3 region: CASSQPGQGEALSNTGELFF. Written as DNA, the CDR3 is TGTGCCAGCAGCCAGCCGGGACAGGGGGAAGCCCTATCTAACACCGGGGAGCTGTTTTTT. The rearrangement links TRBV14 to TRBJ2-2, with 11 bases aligning to TRBD1. Germline CDR1 reads SGHDN; CDR2 reads FVKESK. With V trimmed by 3 bases and J by 2 bases, 14 bases remained unmatched. The CDR3 is made up of 20 amino acids.

The V call is TRBV5-5, the J call TRBJ1-5; D possibly corresponds to TRBD1 (6 bases). This CDR3 is built from 17 residues. The germline V and J ends were trimmed by 0 bases and 2 bases, with 15 bases remaining between them. Germline loops: CDR1 SGHKS, CDR2 YYEKEE (reference sequence). The CDR3 DNA sequence: TGTGCCAGCAGCTTGGCACAGGGCAGAACGGGCAATCAGCCCCAGCATTTT. Translating gives CASSLAQGRTGNQPQHF.

This clone was seen once. The J gene is TRBJ1-1, the V gene TRBV30; D gene ambiguous. CDR1 and CDR2 from the germline V gene are GTSNPN and SVGIG (reference sequence). V was trimmed by 0 bases and J by 7 bases, leaving 12 bases between them. There are 13 residues in the CDR3. The CDR3 spells CAWSVRRRDEAFF. The DNA of the CDR3 is TGTGCCTGGAGTGTAAGGCGACGGGATGAAGCTTTCTTT.

The chain combines TRBV9 with TRBJ1-3; D gene ambiguous. Trimming left V 3 bases short and J 4 bases short, with 11 bases between. Germline V gene lookup returns CDR1 SGDLS and CDR2 YYNGEE. The CDR3 extends over 14 amino acids. The CDR3 DNA sequence: TGTGCCAGCAGCGCCCACGGAGGGGGAAACACCATATATTTT. Translated, it gives CASSAHGGGNTIYF.

This chain connects TRBV27 to TRBJ1-2; D not resolved. Germline loops: CDR1 MNHEY, CDR2 SMNVEV (reference sequence). The germline V and J ends were trimmed by 2 bases and 1 base, with 11 bases remaining between them. CDR3 size: 15 residues. CDR3 coding DNA: TGTGCCAGCAGTTTAGCGTACGGTGGTAACTATGGCTACACCTTC. Its protein product is CASSLAYGGNYGYTF.

This clone showed up just a few times. V gene TRBV29-1 combines with J gene TRBJ1-1; D is uncertain. The V and J ends lost 4 bases and 0 bases respectively, with 15 bases between them. Germline CDR1 reads SQVTM; CDR2 reads ANQGSEA. This CDR3 region has 15 residues. CDR3 bases: TGCAGCGTTGGTGAGGACTACTGGGTGAACACTGAAGCTTTCTTT. Encoded protein: CSVGEDYWVNTEAFF.

V is TRBV6-5 and J is TRBJ1-1, with no clear D. Germline loops: CDR1 MNHEY, CDR2 SVGAGI. Trimming shortened V by 2 bases and J by 1 base, and 8 bases separated the two germline ends. This CDR3 comprises 14 residues. The CDR3: CASSYGDGNTEAFF. The CDR3 coding sequence is TGTGCCAGCAGTTACGGAGACGGGAACACTGAAGCTTTCTTT.

V and J are TRBV15 and TRBJ1-2, with 10 positions matching TRBD1. The CDR3 length is 18 residues. With 3 bases clipped from V and 5 bases from J, the junction kept 15 bases outside the gene matches. Germline V gene data show CDR1 as LNHNV and CDR2 as YYDKDF (reference sequence). The CDR3 DNA reads as TGTGCCACCAGCAGCGTAGCGAAAGCGGGGGACAGGGGATATGGCTACACCTTC. It codes for CATSSVAKAGDRGYGYTF.

The V and J genes are TRBV14 and TRBJ2-3, with D possibly TRBD1 on 6 matching bases. Germline CDR1 is SGHDN and CDR2 is FVKESK. The CDR3 runs 17 residues. V was cut by 2 bases and J by 0 bases, with 15 bases left in between. The chain's CDR3 is CASSQIGTITSTDTQYF. The CDR3 nucleotides read TGTGCCAGCAGCCAAATCGGGACAATAACTAGCACAGATACGCAGTATTTT.

V is TRBV28 and J is TRBJ1-1; D is ambiguous. The CDR3 spans 16 residues. The V and J ends lost 0 bases and 0 bases respectively, with 11 bases between them. The germline V gene has CDR1 MDHEN and CDR2 SYDVKM. The CDR3 nucleotides read TGTGCCAGCAGTTTATGGGTCCCGGGAATGAACACTGAAGCTTTCTTT. Translation: CASSLWVPGMNTEAFF. Using reference TRBV28 and TRBJ1-1 for the parts outside the CDR3, the full variable domain is DVKVTQSSRYLVKRTGEKVFLECVQDMDHENMFWYRQDPGLGLRLIYFSYDVKMKEKGDIPEGYSVSREKKERFSLILESASTNQTSMYLCASSLWVPGMNTEAFFGQGTRLTVV.

As regards this clone: This sample also contains other DNA sequences that code for the same CDR3. The chain recombines TRBV2 with TRBJ2-2; the match to TRBD1 covers 10 bases. Germline assignment: CDR1 SNHLY and CDR2 FYNNEI. With V trimmed by 8 bases and J by 6 bases, 3 bases remained unmatched. CDR3 length equals 13 residues. Here the CDR3 reads CASRDRGPGELFF. CDR3 DNA sequence: TGTGCCAGCCGGGACAGGGGTCCCGGGGAGCTGTTTTTT.

The chain combines TRBV27 with TRBJ1-2; TRBD1 might be the D (5 bases). CDR1 MNHEY and CDR2 SMNVEV come from the germline V gene (reference sequence). With 2 bases removed from V and 8 bases from J, the gap between germline ends came to 15 bases. There are 14 residues in the CDR3. This CDR3 reads CASSLSVGQRGYTF. CDR3 DNA sequence: TGTGCCAGCAGTTTAAGCGTGGGGCAACGGGGCTACACCTTC.

The genes are TRBV6-5 and TRBJ1-5; the match to TRBD1 covers 8 bases. This CDR3 comprises 14 residues. The ends lost 6 bases at V and 8 bases at J; junction bases unmatched: 9. Germline V gives CDR1 MNHEY, CDR2 SVGAGI. CDR3 nucleotides: TGTGCCAGCAGCTACGACAGGGGAAGAGAGCCCCAGCATTTT. This gives the protein CASSYDRGREPQHF.

As for this clone: At one boundary the junction diverges from the germline segment, which might be a read error. The chain employs TRBV20-1 and TRBJ2-7; 9 positions agree with TRBD1. CDR3 length equals 11 residues. Germline values: CDR1 DFQATT, CDR2 SNEGSKA (reference sequence). The CDR3 DNA reads TGCAGTGCTGGGGACAGGGCAGGTCGGGGCTTC. This sequence encodes CSAGDRAGRGF.